The rows below give T cell receptor beta chains drawn from one sample of a study of T-cell memory formation after mild COVID-19. A single record per CDR3 protein comes from TCRdb applying MiXCR to the 5' RACE reads. This sample has 550,000 to 600,000 distinct CDR3 sequences, with roughly 17% found just once. The sequenced material came from PBMCs or a T cell subset sorted from them (not recorded which). The source of these receptors is an adult woman who had mild COVID-19 (a few samples of this study predate the infection). Cell type and time point are not known. The CDR3 runs from the conserved cysteine through the conserved F or W. The order of the fields is D gene, clone size, J gene, V gene, CDR3 DNA, CDR3 protein. D genes are given only for firm matches. Clone size is given for some rows only: seen once, a few or many times, or a class if the clone is expanded.

NA,NA,TRBJ2-5,TRBV9,TGTGCCAGCAGCAGAGCCGGGGCAGGGGGGGAGACCCAGTACTTC,CASSRAGAGGETQYF
NA,few,TRBJ1-5,TRBV24-1,TGTGCCACCAGTGATCCCTCCGGGCCCCAGCATTTT,CATSDPSGPQHF
NA,few,TRBJ2-3,TRBV28,TGTGCCAGCAATATTGGCGGGGGCGACACAGATACGCAGTATTTT,CASNIGGGDTDTQYF
NA,NA,TRBJ1-1,TRBV5-6,TGTGCCAGCAGCCGAAACCCGTCCCGAGTACTTGAAGCTTTCTTT,CASSRNPSRVLEAFF
NA,once,TRBJ2-2,TRBV24-1,TGTGCCACCAGTGACACATTGAACACCGGGGAGCTGTTTTTT,CATSDTLNTGELFF
NA,NA,TRBJ2-7,TRBV4-2,TGTGCCAGCAGCCAAGCTCCAGGGGAGAACGAGCAGTACTTC,CASSQAPGENEQYF
TRBD2,few,TRBJ2-5,TRBV7-9,TGTGCCAGCAGCGCAACCGGGACTAGAGAAGAGACCCAGTACTTC,CASSATGTREETQYF
TRBD2,NA,TRBJ2-7,TRBV7-3,TGTGCCAGCAGCCCGGGAGGGACGTCCTACGAGCAGTACTTC,CASSPGGTSYEQYF
NA,few,TRBJ2-1,TRBV9,TGTGCCAGCAGCGTAGGGCTGACGACCAATGAGCAGTTCTTC,CASSVGLTTNEQFF
TRBD1,NA,TRBJ1-6,TRBV4-2,TGTGCCAGCAGCCAATCAGGGGGCGAGAATTCACCCCTCCACTTT,CASSQSGGENSPLHF
NA,NA,TRBJ1-2,TRBV10-2,TGCGCCAGCAGTGAGGAGGGGGAGGGAAGGCGGCTCAACTTTCTTTGGGGCTACACCTTC,CASSEEGEGRRLNFLWGYTF
NA,NA,TRBJ2-5,TRBV7-7,TGTGCCAGCAGCTCGGCTCCCCAAGAGACCCAGTACTTC,CASSSAPQETQYF
NA,NA,TRBJ1-5,TRBV3-1,TGTGCCAGCAGCCAGACAGCCCTCAATCAGCCCCAGCATTTT,CASSQTALNQPQHF
NA,few,TRBJ2-5,TRBV5-1,TGCGCCAGCAGAACAGGACGGTCCCAAGAGACCCAGTACTTC,CASRTGRSQETQYF
TRBD2,NA,TRBJ2-5,TRBV10-2,TGCGCCAGCAGTGAGTCGATTTACGGGAGGGAAGAGACCCAGTACTTC,CASSESIYGREETQYF
TRBD2,few,TRBJ2-3,TRBV9,TGTGCCAGCAGCGTAACCAGCGGGAGGGCAGGGGATACGCAGTATTTT,CASSVTSGRAGDTQYF
NA,NA,TRBJ2-1,TRBV7-6,TGTGCCAGCAGCTTTCTTTCCAAAGGCCACAATGAGCAGTTCTTC,CASSFLSKGHNEQFF
TRBD2,many,TRBJ2-1,TRBV5-4,TGTGCCAGCAGCTTGGCGGCGAGCGGGAGGGCCATTGAGCAGTTCTTC,CASSLAASGRAIEQFF
TRBD1,NA,TRBJ2-3,TRBV7-9,TGTGCCAGCAGCCACCCCCTGGGACAGGGCACAGATACGCAGTATTTT,CASSHPLGQGTDTQYF
TRBD2,few,TRBJ2-1,TRBV7-8,TGTGCCAGCAGCTTAGTAGGACCGGCTAGCGGATTGTATGAGCAGTTCTTC,CASSLVGPASGLYEQFF
TRBD1,NA,TRBJ1-2,TRBV5-4,TGTGCCAGCAGCTATATGACAGGGGAGTATGGCTACACCTTC,CASSYMTGEYGYTF
TRBD1,few,TRBJ1-6,TRBV6-6,TGTGCCAGCAGTTCTACAGGGGGTAATTCACCCCTCCACTTT,CASSSTGGNSPLHF